This TCR beta chain was recorded in a study of blood T cell repertoires in COVID-19. The wider study: The United States, Italy and Spain were the sources of the acute and convalescent COVID-19 samples. Nucleic acid was either cDNA or gDNA, and it came from T cells, B-cell-depleted T cells, or PBMCs.

From germline, CDR1 is SGHRS and CDR2 YFSETQ. The CDR3 loop spans 15 amino acids. V was clipped by 4 bases and J by 1 base, with 12 bases between them. In the authors' workflow: From reference gene primer amplification, estimates of nucleated cell counts were derived. Clones were read by immunoSEQ multiplex PCR, and TCRdb kept only the in-frame ones, dropping some. The V and J calls and clone size come from that table; D and trimming were worked out from the DNA. This repertoire shows about 310,000 clones, 85% to 90% found once; its top ten account for 1.3%. The source material was peripheral blood. The genes are TRBV5-1 and TRBJ2-1; maybe TRBD1 (6 bases). This receptor was taken from a man between 65 and 85 years old with acute or convalescent COVID-19. DNA of the CDR3: TGCGCCAGCAGCATAGAGGACAGTTCCTACAATGAGCAGTTCTTC. Amino acids: CASSIEDSSYNEQFF.